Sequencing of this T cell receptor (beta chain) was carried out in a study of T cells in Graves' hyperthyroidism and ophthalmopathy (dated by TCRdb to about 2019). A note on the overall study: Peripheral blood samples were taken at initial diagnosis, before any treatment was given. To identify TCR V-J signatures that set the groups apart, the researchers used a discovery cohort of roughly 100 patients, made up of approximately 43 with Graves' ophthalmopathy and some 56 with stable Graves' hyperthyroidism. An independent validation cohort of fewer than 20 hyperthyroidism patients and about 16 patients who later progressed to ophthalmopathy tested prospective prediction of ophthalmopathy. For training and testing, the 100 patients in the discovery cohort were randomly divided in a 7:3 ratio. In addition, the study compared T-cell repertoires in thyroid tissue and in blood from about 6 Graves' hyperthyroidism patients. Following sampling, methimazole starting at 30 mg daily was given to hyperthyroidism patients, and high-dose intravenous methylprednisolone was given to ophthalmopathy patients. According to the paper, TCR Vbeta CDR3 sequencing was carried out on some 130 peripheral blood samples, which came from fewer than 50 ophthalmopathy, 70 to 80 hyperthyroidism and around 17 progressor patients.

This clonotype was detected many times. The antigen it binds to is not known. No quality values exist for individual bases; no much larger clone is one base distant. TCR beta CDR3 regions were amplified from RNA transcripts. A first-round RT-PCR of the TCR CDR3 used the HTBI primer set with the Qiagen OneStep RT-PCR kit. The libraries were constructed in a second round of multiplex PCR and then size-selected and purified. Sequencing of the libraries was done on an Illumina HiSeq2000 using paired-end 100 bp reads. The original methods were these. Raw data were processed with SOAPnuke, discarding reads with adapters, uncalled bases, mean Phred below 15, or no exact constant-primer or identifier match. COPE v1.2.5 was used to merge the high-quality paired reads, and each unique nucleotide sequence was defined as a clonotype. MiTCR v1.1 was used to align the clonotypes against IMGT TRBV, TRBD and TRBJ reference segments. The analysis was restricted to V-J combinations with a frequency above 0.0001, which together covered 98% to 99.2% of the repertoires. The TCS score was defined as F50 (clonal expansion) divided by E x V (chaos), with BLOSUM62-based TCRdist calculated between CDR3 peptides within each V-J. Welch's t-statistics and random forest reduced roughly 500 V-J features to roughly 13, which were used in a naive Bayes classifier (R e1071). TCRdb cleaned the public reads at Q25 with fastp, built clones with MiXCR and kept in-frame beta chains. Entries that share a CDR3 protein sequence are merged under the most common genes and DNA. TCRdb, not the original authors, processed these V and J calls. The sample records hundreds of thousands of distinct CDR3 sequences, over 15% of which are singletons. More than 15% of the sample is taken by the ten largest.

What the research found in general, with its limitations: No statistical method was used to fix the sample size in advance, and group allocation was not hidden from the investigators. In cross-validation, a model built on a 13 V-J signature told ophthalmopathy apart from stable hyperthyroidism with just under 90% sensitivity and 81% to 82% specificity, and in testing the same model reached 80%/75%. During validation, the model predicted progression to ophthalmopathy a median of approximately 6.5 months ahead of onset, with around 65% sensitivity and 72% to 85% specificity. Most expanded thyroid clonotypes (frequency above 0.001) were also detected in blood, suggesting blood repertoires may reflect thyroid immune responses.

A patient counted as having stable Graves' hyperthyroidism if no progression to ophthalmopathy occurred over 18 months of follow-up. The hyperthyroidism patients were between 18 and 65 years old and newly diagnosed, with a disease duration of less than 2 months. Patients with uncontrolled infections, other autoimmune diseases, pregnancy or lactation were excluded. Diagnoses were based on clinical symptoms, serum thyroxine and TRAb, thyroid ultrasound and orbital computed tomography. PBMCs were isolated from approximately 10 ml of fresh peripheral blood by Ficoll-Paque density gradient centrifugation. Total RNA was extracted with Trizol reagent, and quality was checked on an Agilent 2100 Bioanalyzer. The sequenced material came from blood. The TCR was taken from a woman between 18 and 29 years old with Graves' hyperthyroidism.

The CDR3 has the sequence CASNEGDSYEQYF. Read as DNA, the sequence is TGCGCCAGCAACGAGGGCGACTCCTACGAGCAGTACTTC. The chain uses TRBV5-1 and TRBJ2-7; the D gene is possibly TRBD2, with 5 bases matching. V sheds 6 bases and J sheds 0 bases, leaving 10 bases between their ends. The germline V gene encodes CDR1 SGHRS and CDR2 YFSETQ. From the cysteine through the phenylalanine, the CDR3 covers 13 amino acids. CDR3 DNA is the only sequence kept; it has 39 bases, read in frame from the first base.